This T cell receptor (beta chain) is from a study of blood T cell repertoires in COVID-19. Study-wide background: Sites across the United States, Italy and Spain contributed samples from acute and convalescent COVID-19.

TCRdb's copy holds only in-frame clones and misses some; the assay was immunoSEQ multiplex PCR. The top ten hold under 0.65% of the sample, which has tens of thousands of clones, about nine tenths seen once. The CDR3 runs to 14 residues. V lost 1 base to trimming and J lost 4 bases, with 8 bases between them. CDR1 and CDR2 (germline): LNHDA, SQIVND (reference sequence). The Seattle patients joined while their infection was active and were tracked longitudinally afterward. This receptor was identified in a man aged 50 to 60 with COVID-19, enrolled during active disease. The rearrangement links TRBV19 to TRBJ1-5, with D tentatively TRBD1 (6 bases). The sequenced material came from peripheral blood. The CDR3 DNA reads TGTGCCAGTAGTATAGCAGGGGATAATCAGCCCCAGCATTTT. The encoded protein is CASSIAGDNQPQHF.